This T cell receptor (beta chain) was found in a study of cytomegalovirus exposure and HLA in healthy donors. A few counts support this clone. Primers for the PCR totalled 60 Vbeta and 13 Jbeta. TCRdb's copy holds only in-frame clones and misses some; the assay was immunoSEQ multiplex PCR. The data hold about 200,000 clones, with about 13% observed a single time. The V gene end was trimmed by 1 base and the J gene end by 4 bases; junction bases not matched to a gene: 5. CDR1 and CDR2 (germline): SGHTA, FQGNSA. The CDR3 has 15 residues. This receptor was obtained from a man aged 50-60 years in good health and CMV-seropositive. This chain uses TRBV7-2 with TRBJ2-3; 7 bases match TRBD1. Sequencing was done on a sample of PBMCs. The CDR3 is CASSLGEGGSDTQYF. CDR3 nucleotide sequence: TGTGCCAGCAGCTTAGGGGAAGGGGGCTCAGATACGCAGTATTTT.